These 6 T cell receptor beta chains share one sample of origin, sequenced in a study of OX40 agonist ivuxolimab in advanced cancers. Using immunoSEQ multiplex PCR, the repertoire was profiled, and TCRdb retains in-frame clones only, with some absent. The table includes about 72,000 clones, around 86% detected once. Sequenced here: CD4+ or CD8+ T cells sorted from blood, sampled in a trial of the OX40 agonist ivuxolimab. The source of these receptors is an adult with an advanced solid tumor such as melanoma, head and neck, liver or kidney cancer.

V gene TRBV27 combines with J gene TRBJ1-1, with D maybe TRBD1 (5 bases). V lost 5 bases to trimming and J lost 6 bases, with 13 bases between them. The CDR3 sequence is 13 residues long. In germline, CDR1 is MNHEY, CDR2 SMNVEV (reference sequence). The CDR3 DNA reads as TGTGCCAGCAGTCCCCAGGGAAGAGCTGAAGCTTTCTTT. It codes for CASSPQGRAEAFF.

This chain uses TRBV5-1 with TRBJ2-2; D is ambiguous. Trimming removed 1 base at V and 1 base at J, with 11 bases between. CDR1 and CDR2 (germline): SGHRS, YFSETQ. The CDR3 totals 16 residues. The CDR3 spells CASSLRGGENTGELFF. Here the CDR3 DNA reads TGCGCCAGCAGCTTGCGCGGCGGAGAGAACACCGGGGAGCTGTTTTTT.

DNA for the CDR3: TGCGCCAGCAGTGGGACTAGCGGTAAAGAGACCCAGTACTTC. Its protein product is CASSGTSGKETQYF. V and J are TRBV10-2 and TRBJ2-5, with 10 bases identical to TRBD2. CDR3 length equals 14 residues. Germline V CDR1 and CDR2: WSHSY, SAAADI. The J segment lost 3 bases and the V segment lost 4 bases, leaving 2 bases of the junction unmatched.

This clone showed up just once. The chain employs TRBV27 and TRBJ2-1; no definite D call. CDR1 and CDR2 from the germline V gene are MNHEY and SMNVEV (reference sequence). The length of the CDR3 is 14 residues. V shed 4 bases and J shed 7 bases, with 14 bases lying between them. The CDR3 sequence is CASSSMAASNEQFF. The DNA for the CDR3 is TGTGCCAGCAGTTCTATGGCTGCTAGTAATGAGCAGTTCTTC.

This chain connects TRBV7-9 to TRBJ2-3; D is perhaps TRBD2 (7 bases). V lost 5 bases and J lost 6, with 30 bases in between. The CDR3 contains 19 residues. Germline assignment: CDR1 SEHNR and CDR2 FQNEAQ (reference sequence). CDR3 nucleotide sequence: TGTGCCAGCAGCCCTGTTCCGGGACAACGATTAGCGGGCGAGGATACGCAGTATTTT. Encoded protein: CASSPVPGQRLAGEDTQYF.

The chain has TRBV4-1 and TRBJ2-1; D uncertain. Germline CDR1 MGHRA, CDR2 YSYEKL. This CDR3 region has 16 residues. V shed 5 bases and J shed 3 bases, with 17 bases lying between them. The CDR3 sequence: CASSAIGLVYYNEQFF. The CDR3 DNA follows: TGCGCCAGCAGCGCTATAGGGCTAGTGTACTACAATGAGCAGTTCTTC.